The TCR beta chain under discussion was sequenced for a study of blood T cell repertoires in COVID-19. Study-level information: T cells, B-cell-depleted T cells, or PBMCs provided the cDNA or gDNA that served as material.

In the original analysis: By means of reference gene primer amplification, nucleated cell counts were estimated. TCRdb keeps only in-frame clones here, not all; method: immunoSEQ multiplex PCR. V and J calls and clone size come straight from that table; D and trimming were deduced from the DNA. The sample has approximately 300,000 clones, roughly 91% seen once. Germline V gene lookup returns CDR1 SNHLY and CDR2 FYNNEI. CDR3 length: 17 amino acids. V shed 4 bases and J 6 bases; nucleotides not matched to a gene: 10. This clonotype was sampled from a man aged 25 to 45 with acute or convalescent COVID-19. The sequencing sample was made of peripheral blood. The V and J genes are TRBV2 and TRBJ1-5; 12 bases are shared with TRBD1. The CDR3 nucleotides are TGTGCCAGCAGTGTCCCGGGACAGGGGGCGCATAGTCAGCCCCAGCATTTT. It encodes CASSVPGQGAHSQPQHF.